These 5 T cell receptor beta chains were sequenced from one sample in a study of CD8+ T cells in alopecia areata. Reverse transcription of extracted RNA yielded cDNA, which provided the sequencing template. Libraries were prepared by immunoSEQ multiplex PCR; TCRdb keeps only in-frame clonotypes and omits some of them. The profile shows about 140,000 clones, around 55% of them singletons. Sample: CD4+ T cells sorted from blood. These receptors were obtained from a human donor in good health.

V gene TRBV15 combines with J gene TRBJ2-5, with 10 nucleotides matching TRBD2. V lost 0 bases and J lost 4; bases outside the gene matches: 5. CDR3 length: 16 residues. From germline, CDR1 is LNHNV and CDR2 YYDKDF (reference sequence). CDR3 nucleotide sequence: TGTGCCACCAGCAGAGATAGTAGCGGGGGGCTAGAGACCCAGTACTTC. Protein: CATSRDSSGGLETQYF.

V and J are TRBV6-1 and TRBJ2-7; D remains unclear. Between the trimmed V and J ends, which lost 6 bases and 3 bases, there was a span of 9 bases. The CDR3 spans 12 residues. In germline, CDR1 is MNHNS, CDR2 SASEGT. The CDR3 DNA follows: TGTGCCAGCAGCCTTCAGGACTACGAGCAGTACTTC. This translates into CASSLQDYEQYF.

With regard to this clone: One junction end disagrees with the germline gene, perhaps due to a read error. CDR3 sequence reads: CASSGGTSVRDF. CDR3 sequence (DNA): TGTGCCAGCAGTGGTGGGACTAGCGTCCGGGATTTT. J is TRBJ2-3 and V is TRBV2; 10 nucleotides agree with TRBD2. Germline loops: CDR1 SNHLY, CDR2 FYNNEI. The CDR3 sequence is 12 residues long.

The chain has TRBV28 and TRBJ2-1; maybe TRBD1 (6 bases). Trimming stripped 6 bases from V and 3 bases from J, with 15 bases between. CDR1 is MDHEN, CDR2 SYDVKM, per germline. This CDR3 comprises 15 residues. CDR3 sequence: CASRRKGVIYNEQFF. Here the CDR3 DNA reads TGTGCCAGCAGACGGAAGGGGGTTATCTACAATGAGCAGTTCTTC.

The J gene is TRBJ1-1, the V gene TRBV27; maybe TRBD1 (5 bases). This CDR3 spans 15 amino acids. Germline CDR1 is MNHEY and CDR2 is SMNVEV (reference sequence). Trimming took 4 bases from V and 8 from J, leaving 20 bases between them. The CDR3 here is CASSSPLRTKGEAFF. CDR3 nucleotide sequence: TGTGCCAGCAGTTCACCGCTAAGGACGAAGGGGGAAGCTTTCTTT.